Listed here is a single TCR beta chain. In this sample, this clonotype turned up many times. It lacks a known antigen. Nothing much larger sits one base from this clone, and base qualities are not available. This sample is drawn from a study of T cells in Graves' hyperthyroidism and ophthalmopathy (dated by TCRdb to about 2019). Broadly, across the study: Peripheral blood samples were taken at initial diagnosis, before any treatment was given. Once sampling was done, hyperthyroidism patients were given methimazole at a starting dose of 30 mg daily, whereas ophthalmopathy patients were given high-dose intravenous methylprednisolone. A discovery cohort of roughly 100 patients, roughly 45 with Graves' ophthalmopathy and approximately 57 with stable Graves' hyperthyroidism, was used to find distinguishing TCR V-J signatures. The 95 to 100 discovery patients were divided at random into training and test sets in a 7:3 ratio. Prospective prediction of ophthalmopathy was tested in an independent validation cohort consisting of fewer than 20 hyperthyroidism patients and some 15 patients who later progressed to ophthalmopathy. TCR Vbeta CDR3 sequencing of 130 to 150 peripheral blood samples (under 45 ophthalmopathy, 70 to 85 hyperthyroidism and some 17 progressor patients) is reported in the paper. In several Graves' hyperthyroidism patients, the study also compared T-cell repertoires from thyroid tissue with T-cell repertoires from blood.

Graves' hyperthyroidism was defined as stable when no progression to ophthalmopathy occurred over 18 months of follow-up. Hyperthyroidism patients were newly diagnosed, with disease duration under 2 months, and aged 18 to 65 years. Patients with uncontrolled infections, other autoimmune diseases, pregnancy or lactation were excluded. Diagnoses were based on clinical symptoms, serum thyroxine and TRAb, thyroid ultrasound and orbital computed tomography. PBMCs were separated from roughly 10 ml of fresh peripheral blood using Ficoll-Paque density gradient centrifugation. Total RNA was extracted using Trizol reagent, and RNA quality was assessed on an Agilent 2100 Bioanalyzer. TCR beta CDR3 regions were amplified from RNA transcripts. A first-round RT-PCR of the TCR CDR3 used the HTBI primer set with the Qiagen OneStep RT-PCR kit. Libraries were constructed in a second round of multiplex PCR, after which size selection and purification were performed. Paired-end sequencing of the libraries was performed with 100 bp reads on an Illumina HiSeq2000. Concerning the study's data processing: SOAPnuke was used to process the raw data, throwing out any read that contained adapters or uncalled bases, had a mean Phred below 15, or lacked an exact constant-primer or identifier match. COPE v1.2.5 was used to merge high-quality paired reads, and clonotypes were defined as unique nucleotide sequences. MiTCR v1.1 was used to align clonotypes to the IMGT TRBV, TRBD and TRBJ reference segments. The analysis included only V-J combinations with a frequency above 0.0001, which together covered 99% to 99.2% of the repertoires. The TCS score was defined as F50 (clonal expansion) divided by E x V (chaos), with BLOSUM62-based TCRdist calculated between CDR3 peptides within each V-J. Welch's t-statistics and random forest reduced fewer than 600 V-J features to 13, which were used in a naive Bayes classifier (R e1071). TCRdb trimmed the raw reads at Q25, called clones with MiXCR and kept productive beta chains. Identical CDR3 proteins give one entry, which carries the most common genes and DNA. TCRdb assigned the V and J calls; the authors' analysis was not used. For this sample the table gives hundreds of thousands of distinct CDR3 sequences, of which just under 15% were detected only once. Of the sample, about 31% is held by the ten largest clones.

The junction carries 13 bases between V and J, which are trimmed by 2 bases and 6 bases respectively. Including the terminal cysteine and phenylalanine, the CDR3 comprises 14 residues. This entry keeps only the CDR3 DNA: 42 bases, framed from base 1. CDR1 and CDR2 (MDHEN, SYDVKM) derive from the germline V gene. The study at large found these results: Sample size was not statistically predetermined, and investigators were not blinded to group allocation. Most expanded thyroid clonotypes (frequency above 0.001) were also detected in blood, a finding suggesting that blood repertoires may reflect thyroid immune responses. In validation, the model predicted progression to ophthalmopathy with approximately 71% sensitivity and around 72% specificity, a median of around 6.6 months before onset. Ophthalmopathy was separated from stable hyperthyroidism by a 13 V-J signature model, with approximately 86% sensitivity and approximately 81% specificity obtained in cross-validation and 80%/75% obtained in testing.

The rearrangement joined TRBV28 to TRBJ1-1, with the D gene not confidently named. This TCR was recovered from a woman under 40 with Graves' hyperthyroidism. Sequenced: blood. The CDR3 is CASSLVSARAEAFF. The DNA reads TGTGCCAGCAGTTTAGTCTCTGCCCGCGCTGAAGCTTTCTTT. Reference TRBV28 and TRBJ1-1 genes cover what lies past the CDR3, so the full variable domain is DVKVTQSSRYLVKRTGEKVFLECVQDMDHENMFWYRQDPGLGLRLIYFSYDVKMKEKGDIPEGYSVSREKKERFSLILESASTNQTSMYLCASSLVSARAEAFFGQGTRLTVV.